This T cell receptor (beta chain) was captured by sequencing in a study of T-cell memory formation after mild COVID-19. Findings and limits, study-wide: CM and EM subsets held most contracting CD4+ clones; EMRA held CD8+ ones. Whether day 37 second-wave clones are SARS-CoV-2-specific was not confirmed.

Worth noting for this clonotype: Antigen: not known.

Looked up from germline, CDR1 is SGDLS and CDR2 is YYNGEE. Losses at the gene ends were 3 bases for V and 4 bases for J; bases not matched to a gene: 4. The CDR3 has 15 amino acids. TCRalpha and TCRbeta libraries used 5'RACE with constant-segment primers and UMIs. Each CDR3 protein is one row after TCRdb ran MiXCR on the 5' RACE reads. The sample lists about 140,000 distinct CDR3 sequences, roughly 21% occurring once. This clonotype was sampled from an adult woman who had mild COVID-19 (a few samples of this study predate the infection). Cell type and time point are not known. Sequenced: PBMCs or a T cell subset sorted from them (not recorded which). The chain carries TRBV9 and TRBJ2-7, with 13 bases lining up with TRBD2. Written as DNA, the CDR3 is TGTGCCAGCAGCGCCGGGACTAGCGGGGTTTACGAGCAGTACTTC. Its translation is CASSAGTSGVYEQYF.